The clone carrying this T cell receptor beta chain was seen more than once but under ten times. Its antigen is not identified. The data derive from a study of cytomegalovirus exposure and HLA in healthy donors. Study observations and caveats: A later analysis associated 15,000 to 20,000 TCR beta sequences with HLA alleles at a 0.05 false discovery rate. Presence/absence analyses assumed roughly uniform sequencing depth across donors.

This CDR3 spans 15 amino acids. Germline assignment: CDR1 SGHRS and CDR2 YFSETQ. V was shortened by 3 bases and J by 8 bases, with 17 bases between the two germline ends. Vbeta (60) and Jbeta (13) primers were used in the PCR. This table comes from immunoSEQ multiplex PCR, and its TCRdb copy is limited to in-frame clones, with some not included. The sample lists 130,000 to 150,000 clones; roughly three quarters were seen once. Healthy bone marrow donors made up the donor group. Material for sequencing was PBMCs. The chain couples TRBV5-1 to TRBJ1-4; D may be TRBD1 (6 bases). This TCR was sampled from a man in his sixties in good health and CMV-seronegative. This CDR3 is CASSSSGERVEKLFF. The CDR3 nucleotides read TGCGCCAGCAGCTCTTCAGGGGAAAGGGTAGAAAAACTGTTTTTT.